One sample yielded the 31 T cell receptor beta chains listed below, sequenced in a study of blood T cell repertoires in COVID-19. This table comes from immunoSEQ multiplex PCR, and its TCRdb copy is limited to in-frame clones, with some not included. The table records 140,000 to 150,000 clones, around 82% of them present only once. The sample taken for sequencing was peripheral blood. The receptors come from a human donor with acute or convalescent COVID-19. The donor label of this sample is uncertain.

In DNA, the CDR3 is TGTGCCAGCAGCTTAGGAATTAGCGGTAATGAGCAGTTCTTC. Its translation is CASSLGISGNEQFF. The chain has TRBV7-9 and TRBJ2-1, with D possibly matching TRBD2 (6 bases). The CDR3 runs to 14 residues. CDR1 and CDR2 (germline): SEHNR, FQNEAQ (reference sequence). Trimming stripped 1 base from V and 7 bases from J, with 11 bases between.

The V call is TRBV6-6, the J call TRBJ2-1, with D unclear. V gave up 6 bases and J gave up 7 bases, with 7 bases separating them. The CDR3 consists of 11 residues. Germline assignment: CDR1 MNHNY and CDR2 SVGAGI (reference sequence). The DNA of the CDR3 is TGTGCCAGCAGCCCTAAGAATGAGCAGTTCTTC. Translation: CASSPKNEQFF.

This clone was seen only once. The chain combines TRBV4-2 with TRBJ2-1; the D gene is possibly TRBD2 (5 bases). The CDR3 extends over 16 amino acids. Per the germline V gene, CDR1 is LGHNA and CDR2 is YNFKEQ. V was cut by 0 bases and J by 6 bases, with 15 bases left in between. DNA for the CDR3: TGTGCCAGCAGCCAAGATTTTACTAGTTGGCGCAATGAGCAGTTCTTC. Protein product: CASSQDFTSWRNEQFF.

V gene TRBV18 combines with J gene TRBJ2-1; 11 bases map to TRBD2. Germline loops: CDR1 KGHSH, CDR2 LQKENI. Unmatched junction bases numbered 0, after V lost 3 bases and J lost 5 bases. CDR3 size: 14 residues. The CDR3 DNA is TGTGCCAGCTCACCGGGACTAGCGGACAATGAGCAGTTCTTC. This gives the protein CASSPGLADNEQFF.

V and J are TRBV7-8 and TRBJ1-5; D is perhaps TRBD1 (5 bases). CDR3 length equals 13 residues. The V end lost 1 base, the J end lost 7 bases, and 8 bases lay between the germline ends. Germline lookup yields CDR1 SGHVS and CDR2 FQNEAQ. The CDR3 DNA follows: TGTGCCAGCAGCTTAGGGTCAGGGCAGCCCCAGCATTTT. Translation gives CASSLGSGQPQHF.

A single count supports this clone. This chain joins TRBV12-3 or TRBV12-4 and TRBJ1-5, with D possibly TRBD1 on 5 matching bases. V lost 3 bases and J lost 7, with 10 bases in between. CDR3 length equals 13 residues. In nucleotides, the CDR3 is TGTGCCAGCAGTTTGGGGGGGTTCCAGCCCCAGCATTTT. Its translation is CASSLGGFQPQHF.

This clone appeared many times. V and J are TRBV7-2 and TRBJ2-7; 7 nucleotides align to TRBD2. The CDR3 is 14 amino acids. The ends lost 4 bases at V and 5 bases at J; junction bases unmatched: 8. CDR1 is SGHTA and CDR2 is FQGNSA in the germline V gene. The CDR3 nucleotides read TGTGCCAGCAGCTCCCGGACTAGAGAGCACGAGCAGTACTTC. Protein: CASSSRTREHEQYF.

The rearrangement joins TRBV30 to TRBJ1-2; D may be TRBD1 (6 bases). Germline values: CDR1 GTSNPN, CDR2 SVGIG (reference sequence). The CDR3 has 13 amino acids. V gave up 0 bases and J gave up 6 bases, with 11 bases separating them. CDR3 amino acids: CAWSVQGANGYTF. The CDR3 coding sequence is TGTGCCTGGAGTGTACAGGGAGCCAATGGCTACACCTTC. The whole variable domain, filled in from reference TRBV30 and TRBJ1-2, reads SQTIHQWPATLVQPVGSPLSLECTVEGTSNPNLYWYRQAAGRGLQLLFYSVGIGQISSEVPQNLSASRPQDRQFILSSKKLLLSDSGFYLCAWSVQGANGYTFGSGTRLTVV.

The chain carries TRBV4-2 and TRBJ1-6; D is perhaps TRBD1 (6 bases). Trimming took off 0 bases at V and 8 bases at J, with 14 bases between the two ends. The CDR3 extends over 16 amino acids. Germline loops: CDR1 LGHNA, CDR2 YNFKEQ. The CDR3 loop is CASSQDWATGYSPLHF. The CDR3 coding sequence is TGTGCCAGCAGCCAAGATTGGGCAACAGGGTATTCACCCCTCCACTTT.

This clone was seen just once. CDR3: CASSFRENTEAFF. CDR3 in DNA: TGCGCCAGCAGCTTTCGGGAGAACACTGAAGCTTTCTTT. The rearrangement links TRBV5-1 to TRBJ1-1; D not certain. The CDR3 contains 13 residues. V was cut by 2 bases and J by 1 base, with 6 bases left in between. The germline V gene has CDR1 SGHRS and CDR2 YFSETQ.

The chain combines TRBV6-1 with TRBJ2-2; tentatively, D is TRBD2 (6 bases). V was trimmed by 2 bases and J by 0 bases, leaving 10 bases between them. The germline gives CDR1 MNHNS, CDR2 SASEGT. The CDR3 extends over 16 amino acids. CDR3 bases: TGTGCCAGCAGTGAACTAGGGACTTCGAACACCGGGGAGCTGTTTTTT. Its translation: CASSELGTSNTGELFF.

This sequence joins TRBV6-5 and TRBJ1-1, with 8 bases identical to TRBD1. The CDR3 totals 13 residues. In germline, CDR1 is MNHEY, CDR2 SVGAGI. V shed 3 bases and J 8 bases; nucleotides not matched to a gene: 5. The CDR3 reads CASSYTTGAEAFF. The DNA for the CDR3 is TGTGCCAGCAGTTATACGACAGGGGCCGAAGCTTTCTTT.

The chain recombines TRBV27 with TRBJ1-4; possibly TRBD1 for D (5 bases). The germline CDR1 and CDR2 sequences are MNHEY and SMNVEV (reference sequence). With 8 bases removed from V and 5 bases from J, the gap between germline ends came to 15 bases. The CDR3 has 14 residues. CDR3 nucleotides: TGTGCCAGCGGACCCCGGGGGGGGAATGAAAAACTGTTTTTT. The encoded protein is CASGPRGGNEKLFF. The full variable domain, its missing parts supplied by reference TRBV27 and TRBJ1-4, is EAQVTQNPRYLITVTGKKLTVTCSQNMNHEYMSWYRQDPGLGLRQIYYSMNVEVTDKGDVPEGYKVSRKEKRNFPLILESPSPNQTSLYFCASGPRGGNEKLFFGSGTQLSVL.

V gene TRBV9 combines with J gene TRBJ2-3, with a tentative D call TRBD1 (5 bases). This CDR3 spans 14 amino acids. Between the trimmed V and J ends, which lost 1 base and 5 bases, there was a span of 11 bases. Germline loops: CDR1 SGDLS, CDR2 YYNGEE. The CDR3 DNA reads as TGTGCCAGCAGCGTAAGGGTGGGGCTAGATACGCAGTATTTT. Its protein product is CASSVRVGLDTQYF.

The chain uses TRBV30 and TRBJ2-3, with 9 positions matching TRBD2. CDR1 and CDR2 (germline): GTSNPN, SVGIG (reference sequence). CDR3 length: 16 amino acids. The ends lost 3 bases at V and 4 bases at J; junction bases unmatched: 11. As DNA, the CDR3 is TGTGCCTGGAGCAAGGCAGGCGGGGGGGTCCCAGATACGCAGTATTTT. It translates to CAWSKAGGGVPDTQYF.

V is TRBV11-1 and J is TRBJ1-1; maybe TRBD1 (5 bases). The V gene's germline CDR1 is SGHAT and CDR2 FQDESV (reference sequence). The CDR3 consists of 14 residues. V lost 6 bases and J lost 0, with 11 bases in between. CDR3 in amino acids: CASSLGAVNTEAFF. In DNA, the CDR3 is TGTGCCAGCAGTCTAGGGGCGGTGAACACTGAAGCTTTCTTT.

This sequence joins TRBV6-5 and TRBJ1-1, with TRBD1 as a possible D gene (6 bases). Trimming shortened V by 4 bases and J by 6 bases, and 18 bases separated the two germline ends. The V gene's germline CDR1 is MNHEY and CDR2 SVGAGI. CDR3 size: 15 residues. CDR3 protein: CASSSQGKAEAEAFF. CDR3 bases: TGTGCCAGCAGTTCCCAGGGGAAGGCGGAGGCTGAAGCTTTCTTT.

V and J are TRBV7-9 and TRBJ2-3; the match to TRBD2 covers 7 bases. Germline trimming cut 6 bases from V and 3 bases from J; bases unmatched to any gene: 18. Germline lookup yields CDR1 SEHNR and CDR2 FQNEAQ (reference sequence). This CDR3 region has 18 residues. The CDR3 DNA reads TGTGCCAGCAGTCCACGATGGGCTCGGGGAGCGGGGACAGATACGCAGTATTTT. Translation gives CASSPRWARGAGTDTQYF.

CDR3 region: CASSVGTGGGYTF. The CDR3 DNA is TGTGCCAGCAGCGTTGGGACAGGAGGAGGCTACACCTTC. V usage is TRBV9 and J usage is TRBJ1-2; TRBD1 aligns across 8 bases. The length of the CDR3 is 13 residues. V was pared by 2 bases and J by 8 bases, with 5 bases of the junction left unmatched. Germline CDR1 is SGDLS and CDR2 is YYNGEE.

The chain recombines TRBV18 with TRBJ1-2, with TRBD1 matching 7 bases. V lost 3 bases to trimming and J lost 4 bases; unmatched junction nucleotides: 8. CDR1 and CDR2 (germline): KGHSH, LQKENI. This CDR3 region has 15 residues. The CDR3 here is CASSPADRPGYGYTF. CDR3 coding DNA: TGTGCCAGCTCACCGGCGGACAGGCCGGGCTATGGCTACACCTTC.

V and J are TRBV3-1 (or the pseudogene TRBV3-2) and TRBJ1-2; 8 bases align to TRBD1. The trim removed 4 bases at V and 0 bases at J, leaving 4 bases unmatched. The germline gives CDR1 LGHDT, CDR2 YNNKEL (reference sequence). The CDR3 length is 15 residues. CDR3 protein: CASSLGRGPNYGYTF. Written as DNA, the CDR3 is TGTGCCAGCAGCCTCGGCAGGGGGCCTAACTATGGCTACACCTTC.

The chain uses TRBV7-8 and TRBJ1-5; weak D call: TRBD1 (5 bases). Germline values: CDR1 SGHVS, CDR2 FQNEAQ. The CDR3 sequence is 13 residues long. V gave up 5 bases and J gave up 6 bases, with 11 bases separating them. Here the CDR3 reads CASSQPGGQPQHF. CDR3 DNA: TGTGCCAGCAGCCAGCCGGGGGGTCAGCCCCAGCATTTT.

This chain links TRBV18 with TRBJ1-2; 7 bases line up with TRBD1. V lost 3 bases, J lost 0 bases, and 13 bases stayed unmatched. The CDR3 is 18 amino acids. The germline V gene encodes CDR1 KGHSH and CDR2 LQKENI. The CDR3 region has the DNA TGTGCCAGCTCACCTACTACGATCACAGGGGTTACTAACTATGGCTACACCTTC. Protein sequence: CASSPTTITGVTNYGYTF.

V gene TRBV11-1 combines with J gene TRBJ1-1; D is unresolved. Trimming took off 8 bases at V and 0 bases at J, with 13 bases between the two ends. Germline V gene sequence: CDR1 SGHAT, CDR2 FQDESV (reference sequence). The CDR3 has 14 amino acids. The CDR3 reads CASGVDGVNTEAFF. The DNA for the CDR3 is TGTGCCAGCGGGGTCGACGGGGTGAACACTGAAGCTTTCTTT.

The chain is built from TRBV7-9 and TRBJ2-3; D is unclear. V lost 5 bases and J 0 bases, leaving 9 bases between the germline ends. CDR1 and CDR2 from the germline V gene are SEHNR and FQNEAQ (reference sequence). There are 14 residues in the CDR3. This chain's CDR3 is CASSQQSSTDTQYF. DNA for the CDR3: TGTGCCAGCAGCCAACAATCTAGCACAGATACGCAGTATTTT. The entire variable domain, with the rest obtained from reference TRBV7-9 and TRBJ2-3, is as follows: DTGVSQNPRHKITKRGQNVTFRCDPISEHNRLYWYRQTLGQGPEFLTYFQNEAQLEKSRLLSDRFSAERPKGSFSTLEIQRTEQGDSAMYLCASSQQSSTDTQYFGPGTRLTVL.

The V call is TRBV2, the J call TRBJ1-1, with 8 bases fitting TRBD1. CDR3 length: 15 amino acids. Germline trimming cut 8 bases from V and 5 bases from J; bases unmatched to any gene: 13. Germline V gene lookup returns CDR1 SNHLY and CDR2 FYNNEI. This CDR3 reads CASPEGPGGRTEAFF. The CDR3 DNA follows: TGTGCCAGCCCTGAAGGGCCAGGGGGCAGAACTGAAGCTTTCTTT.

This chain connects TRBV5-1 to TRBJ1-1; possibly TRBD1 for D (5 bases). Germline V gene lookup returns CDR1 SGHRS and CDR2 YFSETQ. This CDR3 spans 15 amino acids. V was cut by 1 base and J by 1 base, with 11 bases left in between. The CDR3 region is CASSLRQGGNTEAFF. DNA of the CDR3: TGCGCCAGCAGCTTGCGGCAGGGCGGGAACACTGAAGCTTTCTTT.

The chain is built from TRBV7-9 and TRBJ2-3, with 12 bases that match TRBD2. Germline CDR1 and CDR2: SEHNR and FQNEAQ (reference sequence). After removal of 5 bases from V and 4 bases from J, the junction contained 10 bases not matched to a gene. The CDR3 consists of 17 residues. The CDR3 spells CASSTTYGTSGSDTQYF. CDR3 coding DNA: TGTGCCAGCAGCACCACGTACGGGACTAGCGGGTCAGATACGCAGTATTTT. The full variable domain, with the rest looked up from reference TRBV7-9 and TRBJ2-3, is DTGVSQNPRHKITKRGQNVTFRCDPISEHNRLYWYRQTLGQGPEFLTYFQNEAQLEKSRLLSDRFSAERPKGSFSTLEIQRTEQGDSAMYLCASSTTYGTSGSDTQYFGPGTRLTVL.

The chain links TRBV7-2 to TRBJ2-7; maybe TRBD1 (6 bases). The CDR3 contains 15 residues. Between the trimmed V and J ends, which lost 0 bases and 2 bases, there was a span of 11 bases. Germline-derived CDR1 and CDR2 are SGHTA and FQGNSA. CDR3 residues: CASSLAGAETYEQYF. DNA for the CDR3: TGTGCCAGCAGCTTAGCGGGGGCCGAGACCTACGAGCAGTACTTC.

The rearrangement joins TRBV12-5 to TRBJ2-1; no definite D call. The CDR3 spans 11 residues. Germline V gene data show CDR1 as LGHNT and CDR2 as FRNRAP. Trimming removed 1 base at V and 10 bases at J, with 5 bases between. CDR3 in amino acids: CASGLAREQFF. Written as DNA, the CDR3 is TGTGCTAGTGGTTTGGCCCGGGAGCAGTTCTTC.

The chain employs TRBV5-1 and TRBJ2-1, with 7 bases that match TRBD2. The CDR3 contains 14 residues. CDR1 and CDR2 from the germline V gene are SGHRS and YFSETQ. The J segment lost 9 bases and the V segment lost 2 bases, leaving 8 bases of the junction unmatched. The CDR3 nucleotides read TGCGCCAGCAGCTTCTACCGGGGGGATGGTGAGCAGTTCTTC. Translated, it gives CASSFYRGDGEQFF.